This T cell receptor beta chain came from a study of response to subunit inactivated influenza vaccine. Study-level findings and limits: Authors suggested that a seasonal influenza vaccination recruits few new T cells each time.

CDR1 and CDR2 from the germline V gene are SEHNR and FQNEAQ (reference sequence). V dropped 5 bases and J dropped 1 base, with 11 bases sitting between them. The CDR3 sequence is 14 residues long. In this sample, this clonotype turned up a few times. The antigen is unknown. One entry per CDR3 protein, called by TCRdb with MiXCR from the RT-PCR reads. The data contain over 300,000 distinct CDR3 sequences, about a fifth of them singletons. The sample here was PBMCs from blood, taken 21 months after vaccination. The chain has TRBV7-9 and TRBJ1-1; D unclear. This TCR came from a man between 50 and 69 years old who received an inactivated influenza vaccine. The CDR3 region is CASSKTTPNTEAFF. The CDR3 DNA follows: TGTGCCAGCAGCAAAACAACACCGAACACTGAAGCTTTCTTT.